The 30 T cell receptor beta chains below come from one sample, sequenced in a study of control samples from healthy donors and cancer patients. Method: immunoSEQ multiplex PCR; TCRdb's copy keeps in-frame clones and lacks some. The repertoire holds some 25,000 clones, around 86% seen once, with about a quarter in the top ten. Sample: PBMCs. All receptors derive from a man aged 60-69 years with colorectal cancer.

This clone turned up a few times. V and J are TRBV11-1 and TRBJ1-2; TRBD1 agrees at 8 bases. Trimming cost V 5 bases and J 4 bases; bases outside gene matches: 9. Germline lookup yields CDR1 SGHAT and CDR2 FQDESV (reference sequence). The CDR3 spans 15 residues. CDR3 nucleotides: TGTGCCAGCAGCCCAGGGACAGGACGGACCTATGGCTACACCTTC. This gives the protein CASSPGTGRTYGYTF. The whole variable domain, remainder taken from reference TRBV11-1 and TRBJ1-2, is EAEVAQSPRYKITEKSQAVAFWCDPISGHATLYWYRQILGQGPELLVQFQDESVVDDSQLPKDRFSAERLKGVDSTLKIQPAELGDSAMYLCASSPGTGRTYGYTFGSGTRLTVV.

The chain couples TRBV25-1 to TRBJ1-5; 11 positions agree with TRBD1. Trimming at V came to 6 bases and at J to 6 bases, leaving 10 bases not matched to a gene. Germline lookup yields CDR1 MGHDK and CDR2 SYGVNS. CDR3 length equals 16 residues. Written as DNA, the CDR3 is TGTGCCAGCAGCGACACGGGACAGGGGGGTAGTCAGCCCCAGCATTTT. Its translation: CASSDTGQGGSQPQHF.

V usage is TRBV3-1 (or the pseudogene TRBV3-2) and J usage is TRBJ1-2, with TRBD1 matching over 9 bases. V shed 4 bases, J shed 5 bases, and the junction held 5 bases outside the gene matches. Germline lookup yields CDR1 LGHDT and CDR2 YNNKEL (reference sequence). This CDR3 region has 14 residues. In nucleotides, the CDR3 is TGTGCCAGCAGCCCGGACAGGGGTGGGTATGGCTACACCTTC. Its translation is CASSPDRGGYGYTF.

A word on this clone: This sample also contains other DNA sequences that code for the same CDR3. V is TRBV9 and J is TRBJ2-3; 11 bases match TRBD2. Germline lookup yields CDR1 SGDLS and CDR2 YYNGEE. CDR3 length: 16 residues. V dropped 4 bases and J dropped 3; count of bases not matched to a gene: 7. The CDR3 protein is CASSSGTSGGTDTQYF. CDR3 in DNA: TGTGCCAGCAGCTCCGGGACTAGCGGTGGGACAGATACGCAGTATTTT.

The count of this clone is one. This chain joins TRBV5-4 and TRBJ1-1, with no clear D. Germline-derived CDR1 and CDR2 are SGHNT and YYREEE (reference sequence). The V end was cut by 2 bases, the J end by 0 bases, with 5 bases between. The CDR3 has 13 amino acids. The CDR3 sequence is CASSLEVNTEAFF. CDR3 nucleotide sequence: TGTGCCAGCAGCTTAGAAGTGAACACTGAAGCTTTCTTT.

The V and J genes are TRBV19 and TRBJ2-5; D not certain. The V end lost 5 bases, the J end lost 2 bases, and 18 bases lay between the germline ends. This CDR3 contains 16 residues. CDR1 LNHDA and CDR2 SQIVND come from the germline V gene (reference sequence). The CDR3 DNA follows: TGTGCCAGTAGTCCCAGACACTTGCCGGAACAAGAGACCCAGTACTTC. This encodes CASSPRHLPEQETQYF.

J is TRBJ1-5 and V is TRBV5-8, with D possibly matching TRBD1 (5 bases). In germline, CDR1 is SGHTS, CDR2 YDEGEE. Trimming left V 3 bases short and J 0 bases short, with 10 bases between. CDR3 length: 15 amino acids. The DNA for the CDR3 is TGTGCCAGCAGCTGCAGGGTCTTTAGCAATCAGCCCCAGCATTTT. It is translated as CASSCRVFSNQPQHF.

The chain links TRBV6-5 to TRBJ2-2; no firm D call. This CDR3 comprises 11 residues. The germline V gene encodes CDR1 MNHEY and CDR2 SVGAGI. The V gene lost 9 bases and the J gene lost 1 base, with 3 bases spanning the gap. The CDR3 DNA reads TGTGCCAGTGGGAACACCGGGGAGCTGTTTTTT. The encoded protein is CASGNTGELFF.

The CDR3 spells CASSIGTGSYEQYV. CDR3 nucleotide sequence: TGCGCCAGCAGCATCGGGACAGGCTCCTACGAGCAGTACGTC. The genes are TRBV4-1 and TRBJ2-7, with 8 positions matching TRBD1. Germline lookup yields CDR1 MGHRA and CDR2 YSYEKL. The junction had 3 bases not matched to a gene; V was cut back by 5 bases and J by 0 bases. This CDR3 is built from 14 residues.

V gene TRBV6-5 combines with J gene TRBJ1-5; unclear D gene. From germline, CDR1 is MNHEY and CDR2 SVGAGI. Trimming shortened V by 6 bases and J by 3 bases, and 12 bases separated the two germline ends. This CDR3 comprises 14 residues. This CDR3 is CASRPGLINQPQHF. The DNA for the CDR3 is TGTGCCAGCAGACCCGGACTGATCAATCAGCCCCAGCATTTT.

The chain joins TRBV12-5 to TRBJ2-7; possible D gene TRBD2, 5 bases. V was shortened by 6 bases and J by 0 bases, with 15 bases between the two germline ends. CDR1 LGHNT and CDR2 FRNRAP come from the germline V gene. The CDR3 totals 15 residues. CDR3: CASGTDGENSYEQYF. CDR3 coding DNA: TGTGCTAGTGGCACGGACGGGGAAAACTCCTACGAGCAGTACTTC. The variable domain in full, completed from reference TRBV12-5 and TRBJ2-7, reads DARVTQTPRHKVTEMGQEVTMRCQPILGHNTVFWYRQTMMQGLELLAYFRNRAPLDDSGMPKDRFSAEMPDATLATLKIQPSEPRDSAVYFCASGTDGENSYEQYFGPGTRLTVT.

The chain links TRBV7-6 to TRBJ2-5, with D uncertain. The CDR3 covers 13 residues. The V end lost 0 bases, the J end lost 4 bases, and 6 bases lay between the germline ends. Germline lookup yields CDR1 SGHVS and CDR2 FNYEAQ. The CDR3 is CASSLAKAETQYF. DNA of the CDR3: TGTGCCAGCAGCTTAGCGAAGGCAGAGACCCAGTACTTC.

This sequence joins TRBV6-5 and TRBJ2-6; D unclear. Trimming took off 6 bases at V and 2 bases at J, with 5 bases between the two ends. There are 13 residues in the CDR3. Germline CDR1 reads MNHEY; CDR2 reads SVGAGI. The CDR3 DNA reads as TGTGCCAGCAGGGTAACTGGGGCCAACGTCCTGACTTTC. This translates into CASRVTGANVLTF.

This clone was counted once. The rearrangement joins TRBV11-2 to TRBJ2-4; D gene ambiguous. Germline V gene lookup returns CDR1 SGHAT and CDR2 FQNNGV. Trimming shortened V by 2 bases and J by 0 bases, and 5 bases separated the two germline ends. CDR3 size: 14 residues. In DNA form, the CDR3 reads TGTGCCAGCAGCTTAAGGGTAGCCAAAAACATTCAGTACTTC. As protein: CASSLRVAKNIQYF.

The CDR3, as DNA: TGTGCCAGCAGTACAGGGTTCAATCAGCCCCAGCATTTT. Encoded protein: CASSTGFNQPQHF. The chain combines TRBV7-9 with TRBJ1-5, with D perhaps matching TRBD1 (6 bases). CDR1 is SEHNR and CDR2 is FQNEAQ in the germline V gene (reference sequence). This CDR3 is 13 amino acids long. Trimming left V 6 bases short and J 3 bases short, with 9 bases between.

The rearrangement joins TRBV24-1 to TRBJ2-1; no reliable D call. CDR1 and CDR2 (germline): KGHDR, SFDVKD. V lost 4 bases and J lost 9, with 12 bases in between. This CDR3 region has 13 residues. This chain's CDR3 is CATSDPYRVEQFF. In nucleotides, the CDR3 is TGTGCCACCAGTGACCCCTACCGGGTTGAGCAGTTCTTC.

The chain joins TRBV7-2 to TRBJ1-1; 9 bases agree with TRBD1. The V gene's germline CDR1 is SGHTA and CDR2 FQGNSA. This CDR3 is built from 14 residues. V shed 1 base, J shed 11 bases, and the junction held 8 bases outside the gene matches. CDR3 DNA: TGTGCCAGCAGCTTAGTAACCGGGACAGGGCGCGCTTTCTTT. It translates to CASSLVTGTGRAFF.

The chain employs TRBV14 and TRBJ1-1; D is perhaps TRBD1 (6 bases). This CDR3 has 15 amino acids. V was pared by 1 base and J by 2 bases, with 11 bases between. Germline CDR1 and CDR2: SGHDN and FVKESK. The CDR3 DNA follows: TGTGCCAGCAGCCAAGTTGGCAGGGGAAACACTGAAGCTTTCTTT. Amino acid sequence: CASSQVGRGNTEAFF.

The genes are TRBV5-1 and TRBJ1-1; D is unresolved. The CDR3 is made up of 14 amino acids. CDR1 is SGHRS, CDR2 YFSETQ, per germline. V was cut by 0 bases and J by 3 bases, with 9 bases left in between. The CDR3 DNA is TGCGCCAGCAGCTTGGGGAGGACCCACACTGAAGCTTTCTTT. Encoded protein: CASSLGRTHTEAFF.

The chain carries TRBV4-2 and TRBJ1-2; weak D call: TRBD1 (6 bases). V lost 2 bases to trimming and J lost 8 bases, with 12 bases between them. The CDR3 is 13 residues long. Germline V gene sequence: CDR1 LGHNA, CDR2 YNFKEQ. This CDR3 reads CASSQPGVGGYTF. The CDR3 DNA reads as TGTGCCAGCAGCCAACCAGGGGTAGGAGGCTACACCTTC.

This sequence joins TRBV7-2 and TRBJ1-1; the D gene is possibly TRBD1 (5 bases). Looked up from germline, CDR1 is SGHTA and CDR2 is FQGNSA. V was pared by 4 bases and J by 7 bases, with 16 bases between. CDR3 length: 14 residues. CDR3 DNA: TGTGCCAGCAGCTCAAGAGGACACCTGCTTGAAGCTTTCTTT. Translated, it gives CASSSRGHLLEAFF.

The chain links TRBV11-2 to TRBJ1-4, with TRBD1 matching 10 bases. J gave up 10 bases and V 5 bases, and 4 bases lay outside the gene matches. This CDR3 region has 13 residues. Germline CDR1 and CDR2: SGHAT and FQNNGV. CDR3 coding DNA: TGTGCCAGCAGCCCTTGGGACAGGGGAAAACTGTTTTTT. Amino acids: CASSPWDRGKLFF.

The chain is built from TRBV5-1 and TRBJ1-1, with D perhaps TRBD1 (6 bases). The V gene lost 4 bases and the J gene lost 0 bases, with 13 bases spanning the gap. CDR1 SGHRS and CDR2 YFSETQ come from the germline V gene. This CDR3 has 15 residues. CDR3 residues: CASSNGQTMNTEAFF. CDR3 nucleotides: TGCGCCAGCAGCAACGGACAGACCATGAACACTGAAGCTTTCTTT.

The chain uses TRBV5-1 and TRBJ2-7; D tentatively fits TRBD1 or TRBD2 (5 bases each). The CDR3 has 15 amino acids. With 0 bases removed from V and 4 bases from J, the gap between germline ends came to 14 bases. The germline V gene encodes CDR1 SGHRS and CDR2 YFSETQ. CDR3 loop: CASSLGLGTAYEQYF. The DNA of the CDR3 is TGCGCCAGCAGCTTGGGCTTGGGGACGGCATACGAGCAGTACTTC.

V gene TRBV5-1 combines with J gene TRBJ1-6; 7 bases line up with TRBD1. Trimming cost V 3 bases and J 5 bases; bases outside gene matches: 8. The CDR3 covers 16 residues. The germline gives CDR1 SGHRS, CDR2 YFSETQ. Here the CDR3 reads CASSSGTAKNNSPLHF. The CDR3, as DNA: TGCGCCAGCAGCTCCGGGACAGCGAAAAATAATTCACCCCTCCACTTT. Supplemented by reference TRBV5-1 and TRBJ1-6, the full variable domain reads KAGVTQTPRYLIKTRGQQVTLSCSPISGHRSVSWYQQTPGQGLQFLFEYFSETQRNKGNFPGRFSGRQFSNSRSEMNVSTLELGDSALYLCASSSGTAKNNSPLHFGNGTRLTVT.

The V gene is TRBV4-1, the J gene TRBJ1-5; 7 bases map to TRBD1. Germline V gene sequence: CDR1 MGHRA, CDR2 YSYEKL. The CDR3 has 16 residues. The ends lost 0 bases at V and 4 bases at J; junction bases unmatched: 6. CDR3 coding DNA: TGCGCCAGCAGCCAAGAATGGGCAGGGGGGAATCAGCCCCAGCATTTT. Translating gives CASSQEWAGGNQPQHF.

V and J are TRBV10-2 and TRBJ1-1; no firm D call. The V gene lost 9 bases and the J gene lost 0 bases, with 17 bases spanning the gap. CDR1 and CDR2 from the germline V gene are WSHSY and SAAADI. The CDR3 sequence is 15 residues long. CDR3 sequence: CASTYREGVNTEAFF. In DNA, the CDR3 is TGCGCCAGTACTTACCGGGAGGGAGTGAACACTGAAGCTTTCTTT.

The chain carries TRBV6-5 and TRBJ1-2; 7 bases match TRBD1. The CDR3 contains 14 residues. Trimming removed 5 bases from V and 4 bases from J; junction bases left unmatched: 7. In germline, CDR1 is MNHEY, CDR2 SVGAGI. DNA of the CDR3: TGTGCCAGCAGTCGGGACAGCAGTTTCTATGGCTACACCTTC. This gives the protein CASSRDSSFYGYTF.

The chain is built from TRBV10-2 and TRBJ2-1; D unresolved. Germline V lookup: CDR1 WSHSY, CDR2 SAAADI. The V end lost 1 base, the J end lost 7 bases, and 11 bases lay between the germline ends. The CDR3 extends over 14 amino acids. CDR3: CASSEFSDKNEQFF. The CDR3 DNA is TGCGCCAGCAGTGAGTTTTCCGACAAGAATGAGCAGTTCTTC.

The rearrangement joins TRBV4-2 to TRBJ1-2; 11 positions agree with TRBD1. With 1 base clipped from V and 5 bases from J, the junction kept 6 bases outside the gene matches. The germline V gene has CDR1 LGHNA and CDR2 YNFKEQ. This CDR3 is built from 16 residues. The CDR3 here is CASSQAGTGGGYGYTF. In nucleotides, the CDR3 is TGTGCCAGCAGCCAAGCCGGGACAGGGGGGGGATATGGCTACACCTTC.